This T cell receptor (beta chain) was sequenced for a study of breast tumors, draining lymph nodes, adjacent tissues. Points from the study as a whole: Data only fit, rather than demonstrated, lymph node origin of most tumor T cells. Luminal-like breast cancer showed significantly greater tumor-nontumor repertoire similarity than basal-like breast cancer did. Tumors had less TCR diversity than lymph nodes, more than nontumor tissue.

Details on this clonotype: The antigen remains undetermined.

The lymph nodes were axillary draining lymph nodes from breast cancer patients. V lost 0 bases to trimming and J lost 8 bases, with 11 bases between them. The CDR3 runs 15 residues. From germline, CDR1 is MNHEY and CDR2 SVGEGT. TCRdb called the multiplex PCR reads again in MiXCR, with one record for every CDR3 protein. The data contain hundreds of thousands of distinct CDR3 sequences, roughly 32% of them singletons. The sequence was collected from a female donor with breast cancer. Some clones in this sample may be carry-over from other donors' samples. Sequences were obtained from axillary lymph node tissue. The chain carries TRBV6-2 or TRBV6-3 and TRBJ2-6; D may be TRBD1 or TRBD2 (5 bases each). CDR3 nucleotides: TGTGCCAGCAGTTACTCTGGGGGTGACCCCAACGTCCTGACTTTC. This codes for CASSYSGGDPNVLTF.